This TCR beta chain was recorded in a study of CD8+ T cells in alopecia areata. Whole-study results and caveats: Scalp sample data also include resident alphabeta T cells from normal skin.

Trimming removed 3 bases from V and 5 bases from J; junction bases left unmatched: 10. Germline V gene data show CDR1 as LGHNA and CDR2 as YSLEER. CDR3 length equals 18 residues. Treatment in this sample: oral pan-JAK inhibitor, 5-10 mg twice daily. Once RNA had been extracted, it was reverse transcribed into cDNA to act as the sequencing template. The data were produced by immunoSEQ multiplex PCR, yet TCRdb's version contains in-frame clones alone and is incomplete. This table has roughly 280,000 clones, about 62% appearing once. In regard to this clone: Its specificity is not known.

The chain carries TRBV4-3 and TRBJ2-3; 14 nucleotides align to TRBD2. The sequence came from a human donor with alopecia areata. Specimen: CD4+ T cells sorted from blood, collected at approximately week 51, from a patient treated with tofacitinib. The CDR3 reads CASSHGPGLAGDQDTQYF. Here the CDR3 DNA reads TGCGCCAGCAGCCATGGGCCGGGACTAGCGGGGGACCAAGATACGCAGTATTTT.